This T cell receptor beta chain derives from a study of blood T cell repertoires in COVID-19. Overall study context: PBMCs, B-cell-depleted T cells, or T cells were the source of the cDNA or gDNA that made up the material.

Germline V gene sequence: CDR1 MDHEN, CDR2 SYDVKM. The length of the CDR3 is 17 residues. The trim removed 5 bases at V and 1 base at J, leaving 13 bases unmatched. This clone was recorded once. Profiling relied on immunoSEQ multiplex PCR, and the TCRdb table lists in-frame clones only, not all of them. The sample includes fewer than 250,000 clones, 80% to 90% of them seen just once. This sequence was found in a woman aged 40 to 50 with acute COVID-19. Specimen: PBMCs or T cells enriched from blood (not recorded which). This chain links TRBV28 with TRBJ1-2; 7 positions agree with TRBD1. The CDR3 sequence is CASSPGTARSLNYGYTF. The CDR3 coding sequence is TGTGCCAGCAGTCCCGGGACAGCGCGAAGCCTTAACTATGGCTACACCTTC.